These 12 T cell receptor beta chains were sequenced from one sample in a study of CD8 T cells in ankylosing spondylitis. TCRdb re-called the 5' RACE reads with MiXCR, one entry per CDR3 protein. The table shows some 130,000 distinct CDR3 sequences, with 6% to 8.5% occurring only once. Specimen: blood, either unsorted or a sorted T cell fraction (not recorded which). These receptors all come from a female donor with ankylosing spondylitis or in good health (not recorded which).

This clonotype was counted ten times or more. V and J are TRBV11-2 and TRBJ2-3; weak D call: TRBD2 (6 bases). The V end was cut by 5 bases, the J end by 0 bases, with 15 bases between. This CDR3 is 16 amino acids long. Germline V lookup: CDR1 SGHAT, CDR2 FQNNGV. The CDR3 spells CASSSRGTTSTDTQYF. The CDR3 region has the DNA TGTGCCAGCAGCAGCCGGGGGACCACTAGCACAGATACGCAGTATTTT.

This clonotype was seen at least ten times. V is TRBV3-1 and J is TRBJ2-7; no definite D call. V was trimmed by 4 bases and J by 5 bases, leaving 9 bases between them. Germline V gene data show CDR1 as LGHDT and CDR2 as YNNKEL (reference sequence). The CDR3 runs 12 residues. In DNA form, the CDR3 reads TGTGCCAGCAGCCCCCAAGGACACGAGCAGTACTTC. It translates to CASSPQGHEQYF.

This clonotype showed up many times. This chain connects TRBV20-1 to TRBJ2-1; the match to TRBD2 covers 9 bases. Germline V CDR1 and CDR2: DFQATT, SNEGSKA (reference sequence). Losses at the gene ends were 5 bases for V and 5 bases for J; bases not matched to a gene: 4. The CDR3 consists of 13 residues. DNA of the CDR3: TGCAGTGCTGCTAGCGGGGCGAACAATGAGCAGTTCTTC. Its protein product is CSAASGANNEQFF.

This clonotype was observed many times. This chain joins TRBV4-1 and TRBJ2-1; D may be TRBD2 (6 bases). The CDR3 covers 12 residues. V lost 4 bases and J lost 9, with 10 bases in between. Germline assignment: CDR1 MGHRA and CDR2 YSYEKL. The CDR3 loop reads CASSRDSFEQFF. The CDR3 region has the DNA TGCGCCAGCAGCCGGGACTCTTTTGAGCAGTTCTTC.

This clonotype was recorded many times. Mismatch with germline at one junction end may stem from a read error. The chain joins TRBV20-1 to TRBJ1-2; TRBD1 might be the D (6 bases). The germline V gene has CDR1 DFQATT and CDR2 SNEGSKA (reference sequence). The length of the CDR3 is 12 residues. As DNA, the CDR3 is TGCAGTGCTAGAGGGACAGTCAGGCGAGTAATCTTC. As protein: CSARGTVRRVIF.

In this sample, this clonotype turned up many times. V is TRBV5-1 and J is TRBJ2-7, with 14 bases that match TRBD2. The CDR3 is 17 amino acids. Germline V CDR1 and CDR2: SGHRS, YFSETQ. The V and J ends lost 4 bases and 0 bases, in that order; junction bases with no gene match: 6. The CDR3 DNA is TGCGCCAGCAGCCCGGGACTAGCGGGGGACCTCTCCTACGAGCAGTACTTC. Translation: CASSPGLAGDLSYEQYF.

About this clonotype: A much bigger clone sits one base away, suggesting this may be a read error. The V gene is TRBV9, the J gene TRBJ2-5; TRBD2 might be the D (5 bases). CDR1 and CDR2 (germline): SGDLS, YYNGEE. The CDR3 sequence is 15 residues long. The V end lost 4 bases, the J end lost 4 bases, and 17 bases lay between the germline ends. For the CDR3, the DNA is TGTGCCAGCAGCATAGCTTTGGGTGGAGGAGAGACCCAGTACTTC. It is translated as CASSIALGGGETQYF.

This clonotype was recorded at least ten times. J is TRBJ2-7 and V is TRBV29-1; D remains unclear. CDR3 length: 12 amino acids. V was clipped by 4 bases and J by 4 bases, with 11 bases between them. Germline V gene data show CDR1 as SQVTM and CDR2 as ANQGSEA. The CDR3 DNA reads TGCAGCGTTGGGGAAGCCCGGTACGAGCAGTACTTC. Amino acids: CSVGEARYEQYF.

The V and J genes are TRBV6-6 and TRBJ2-3; D call uncertain. Looked up from germline, CDR1 is MNHNY and CDR2 is SVGAGI (reference sequence). V was cut by 6 bases and J by 4 bases, with 11 bases left in between. CDR3 length equals 13 residues. The CDR3 DNA reads as TGTGCCAGCAGCCCAGGACGGTCAGATACGCAGTATTTT. This gives the protein CASSPGRSDTQYF.

This clonotype was counted at least ten times. The gene calls are TRBV25-1 and TRBJ2-5; D is ambiguous. V was trimmed by 4 bases and J by 8 bases, leaving 5 bases between them. The CDR3 totals 10 residues. Germline CDR1 and CDR2: MGHDK and SYGVNS. The CDR3 protein is CASSGLTQYF. In nucleotides, the CDR3 is TGTGCCAGCAGTGGTCTTACCCAGTACTTC. Full variable domain (outside the CDR3, taken from reference TRBV25-1 and TRBJ2-5): EADIYQTPRYLVIGTGKKITLECSQTMGHDKMYWYQQDPGMELHLIHYSYGVNSTEKGDLSSESTVSRIRTEHFPLTLESARPSHTSQYLCASSGLTQYFGPGTRLLVL.

This clonotype was seen ten or more times. This chain connects TRBV5-4 to TRBJ1-2; unclear D gene. The CDR3 spans 14 residues. Trimming pared 2 bases from V and 4 bases from J, leaving 12 bases between. Germline CDR1 and CDR2: SGHNT and YYREEE (reference sequence). CDR3 amino acids: CASSLGVEGYGYTF. In DNA, the CDR3 is TGTGCCAGCAGCTTAGGAGTTGAGGGCTATGGCTACACCTTC.

This clonotype was seen repeatedly, ten times or more. The chain joins TRBV15 to TRBJ1-1, with D perhaps matching TRBD1 (5 bases). This CDR3 is built from 17 residues. Germline CDR1 LNHNV, CDR2 YYDKDF (reference sequence). Trimming cost V 0 bases and J 2 bases, with 16 bases left between them. The CDR3 is CATSRDLGRVGNTEAFF. The DNA of the CDR3 is TGTGCCACCAGCAGAGATCTTGGCAGGGTAGGAAACACTGAAGCTTTCTTT.